A selection of T cell receptor beta chains follows, all from one sample in a study of cytomegalovirus exposure and HLA in healthy donors. Produced via immunoSEQ multiplex PCR; TCRdb's table is partial and in-frame only. Here the sample spans approximately 97,000 clones, around 80% being singletons. The sequenced sample consisted of PBMCs. Receptor source: a man in his forties in good health and CMV-seropositive. Each CDR3 is given with its conserved first and last residue. The D gene is left open where the match is weak. The size of a clone is reported for some rows only, either as once, few or many, or as a class for expanded clones.

DNA	CDR3	size	V	J	D
TGTGCCACCAGCAGAGATCTTACAGATTTCAACAGTCAGTACTTC	CATSRDLTDFNSQYF	.	TRBV15	TRBJ2-4	.
TGTGCCAGCAGCGTAGGTCTAGCGGGAACCTACAGGCAGTACTTC	CASSVGLAGTYRQYF	.	TRBV9	TRBJ2-7	TRBD2
TGTGCCATCAGCCCGGGACAGGGGGCCTATACGCAGTATTTT	CAISPGQGAYTQYF	.	TRBV10-3	TRBJ2-3	TRBD1
TGTGCCAGCAGCCAATCCCGAGACACCGGTTTAGTCAATCAGCCCCAGCATTTT	CASSQSRDTGLVNQPQHF	.	TRBV4-2	TRBJ1-5	.
TGTGCCAGCAGCCAAGCGGGGAAGGGAACCACCGGGGAGCTGTTTTTT	CASSQAGKGTTGELFF	.	TRBV14	TRBJ2-2	.
TGTGCCAGCAGTTCCACAGGGGTAAACTCTGGAAACACCATATATTTT	CASSSTGVNSGNTIYF	once	TRBV27	TRBJ1-3	TRBD1
TGTGCCAGCAGCTTACTCAGGGGATGGGATGGCTACACCTTC	CASSLLRGWDGYTF	few	TRBV7-2	TRBJ1-2	.
TGTGCGACCCGTGGGACTAGCGGGAGCTTCGAGACCCAGTACTTC	CATRGTSGSFETQYF	few	TRBV10-3	TRBJ2-5	TRBD2
TGTGCCAGCAGCCTAGGACAGGGTCAAGAGACCCAGTACTTC	CASSLGQGQETQYF	.	TRBV11-1	TRBJ2-5	TRBD1
TGCAGCGCGGCCGAAGAGTTCGGGTCGCAGTATTTT	CSAAEEFGSQYF	once	TRBV29-1	TRBJ2-3	.
TGTGCCAGCAGCTACCACAGGGATCAGCCCCAGCATTTT	CASSYHRDQPQHF	.	TRBV7-3	TRBJ1-5	.
TGTGCCAGCAGTTCCCGAACTAGGCCAGAGACCCAGTACTTC	CASSSRTRPETQYF	few	TRBV28	TRBJ2-5	.
TGTGCCAGCAGCGTCTCCCAGGGTCTGTACGGGGAGCTGTTTTTT	CASSVSQGLYGELFF	few	TRBV9	TRBJ2-2	.
TGTGCCAGCAGTGACAGGTCTGGGGGGTACGAGCAGTACTTC	CASSDRSGGYEQYF	.	TRBV2	TRBJ2-7	.
TGTGCCAGCTCACCTGGGACAGGGCCCTACGAGCAGTACTTC	CASSPGTGPYEQYF	.	TRBV18	TRBJ2-7	TRBD1
TGCGCCAGCAGCTTGGGGACAGGGGGCGGGATCGGCTACACCTTC	CASSLGTGGGIGYTF	.	TRBV5-1	TRBJ1-2	TRBD1
TGTGCCAGCAGCACCGGGACAGGGTTATCCTACGAGCAGTACTTC	CASSTGTGLSYEQYF	once	TRBV5-5	TRBJ2-7	TRBD1
TGCGCCAGCAGCTTACCGGGACAGGGGTACGAGCAGTACTTC	CASSLPGQGYEQYF	.	TRBV5-1	TRBJ2-7	TRBD1
TGTGCCAGCAGAGGGACAGGGGCAGGGGATACGCAGTATTTT	CASRGTGAGDTQYF	.	TRBV2	TRBJ2-3	TRBD1
TGTTCCAGCAGCTTAGGGACGGGGGCCAAAAACATTCAGTACTTC	CSSSLGTGAKNIQYF	.	TRBV7-9	TRBJ2-4	.
TGTGCCAGCAGCGATACAAGGGGGTCCTACGAGCAGTACTTC	CASSDTRGSYEQYF	.	TRBV7-9	TRBJ2-7	.
TGTGCCAGCACCCAAGGAGAATCTAACACTGAAGCTTTCTTT	CASTQGESNTEAFF	.	TRBV25-1	TRBJ1-1	.
TGTGCCAGCAGCTTCGGCCTGTTACGGGACAATGAGCAGTTCTTC	CASSFGLLRDNEQFF	.	TRBV5-4	TRBJ2-1	.
TGCGCCAGCAGCTTGGAGGGACTTATGAACACTGAAGCTTTCTTT	CASSLEGLMNTEAFF	.	TRBV5-1	TRBJ1-1	.
TGTGCCTGGAGTGTACCCGGCTCTGGGGCCAACGTCCTGACTTTC	CAWSVPGSGANVLTF	.	TRBV30	TRBJ2-6	.
TGTGCCAGTAGTACCCCACGGGACAGGGACGATGAGCAGTTCTTC	CASSTPRDRDDEQFF	.	TRBV19	TRBJ2-1	TRBD1
TGTGCCAGCAGTTCCCCCCATGGTCGGTATGCTGAAGCTTTCTTT	CASSSPHGRYAEAFF	once	TRBV6-5	TRBJ1-1	.
TGTGCCAGCAGCCACGGGACAGGGGGGTCCTACGAGCAGTACTTC	CASSHGTGGSYEQYF	.	TRBV14	TRBJ2-7	TRBD1
TGTGCCAGCAGCCCCGGAGGACAGGGGAAGACTGAAGCTTTCTTT	CASSPGGQGKTEAFF	once	TRBV7-9	TRBJ1-1	TRBD1
TGTGCCTGGAGTTTCCGGTGGTCCTCTGGAAACACCATATATTTT	CAWSFRWSSGNTIYF	.	TRBV30	TRBJ1-3	.
TGTGCCAGCATCGCCTCGGGAGAGGCTGGCTATGGCTACACCTTC	CASIASGEAGYGYTF	.	TRBV6-5	TRBJ1-2	.
TGCGCCAGCAGCTTTCGCCCAGCGGGAGGGGGTGGTGAGACCCAGTACTTC	CASSFRPAGGGGETQYF	.	TRBV5-1	TRBJ2-5	TRBD2
TGTGCCAGCAGCCTAAGTATCCGCGGCCGGGGGGCATCCTACGAGCAGTACTTC	CASSLSIRGRGASYEQYF	.	TRBV7-2	TRBJ2-7	.
TGTGCCAGCAGTGTACTACAGGGGGGTTTATATGGAAACACCATATATTTT	CASSVLQGGLYGNTIYF	.	TRBV6-1	TRBJ1-3	TRBD1
TGTTCCAGCAGCTCCTGGGACAGAACTAACTATGGCTACACCTTC	CSSSSWDRTNYGYTF	.	TRBV7-9	TRBJ1-2	TRBD1
TGTGCCAGCAGGGCTACTAGCGGGGGATACGAGCAGTACTTC	CASRATSGGYEQYF	.	TRBV6-6	TRBJ2-7	TRBD2
TGCGCCAGCAGCTTTCGGACAGGGGGAAATGGCTACACCTTC	CASSFRTGGNGYTF	.	TRBV5-1	TRBJ1-2	TRBD1
TGTGCCATCAGAACAGGCCCCTCCCCCATGACAGGCTCCGGGGCCAACGTCCTGACTTTC	CAIRTGPSPMTGSGANVLTF	.	TRBV10-3	TRBJ2-6	.
TGCGCCAGCAGTGAGAACTATCGGACGGGAACGCAGTATTTT	CASSENYRTGTQYF	.	TRBV10-1	TRBJ2-3	.
TGTGCCAGCAGTGAGGTCGGGCGGGACACTGAAGCTTTCTTT	CASSEVGRDTEAFF	medium-sized	TRBV25-1	TRBJ1-1	.
TGTGCCAGCAGTGCCGGGACTAGCGGCTCCTACGAGCAGTACTTC	CASSAGTSGSYEQYF	.	TRBV27	TRBJ2-7	TRBD2
TGTGCCAGCAGCTTAGATCGAGGGAACACCGGGGAGCTGTTTTTT	CASSLDRGNTGELFF	.	TRBV11-3	TRBJ2-2	.
TGTGCCAGCAGACAGGGGCCGAACACTGAAGCTTTCTTT	CASRQGPNTEAFF	.	TRBV6-4	TRBJ1-1	TRBD1
TGTGCCACCAGCACCTCTCTAGCGGGGGGGTTCCCCGGGGAGCTGTTTTTT	CATSTSLAGGFPGELFF	.	TRBV15	TRBJ2-2	TRBD2
TGCGCCAGCAGCCCTATGACAGGGATACAAGAGACCCAGTACTTC	CASSPMTGIQETQYF	.	TRBV5-1	TRBJ2-5	TRBD1
TGCGCCAGCGGGGGAGGGGATTTTTACAATGAGCAGTTCTTC	CASGGGDFYNEQFF	.	TRBV5-1	TRBJ2-1	TRBD2
TGTGCCAGCAGCTGGGGACAGCAAGAGACCCAGTACTTC	CASSWGQQETQYF	.	TRBV11-2	TRBJ2-5	TRBD1
TGTGCTAGCAGCTTAACTCCTGGACTAGCGGGGGCTAACGAGCAGTACTTC	CASSLTPGLAGANEQYF	.	TRBV7-7	TRBJ2-7	TRBD2
TGTGCCAGCAGTTATGCAGGGTGGAACACTGAAGCTTTCTTT	CASSYAGWNTEAFF	.	TRBV27	TRBJ1-1	.
TGTGCCAGCAGCTTAGGGGGGCCAGGGTGGGTGAACACTGAAGCTTTCTTT	CASSLGGPGWVNTEAFF	.	TRBV7-2	TRBJ1-1	.
TGTGCCAGCTCGCTCAGACAGGGGATGAACACTGAAGCTTTCTTT	CASSLRQGMNTEAFF	.	TRBV18	TRBJ1-1	TRBD1
TGTGCCAGCAGCTTCGGGGAAACGCGGCGCTCCTACAATGAGCAGTTCTTC	CASSFGETRRSYNEQFF	once	TRBV5-6	TRBJ2-1	.
TGTGCCAGCAGCTTCCCACTAGCGGGGGTGGGCGATACGCAGTATTTT	CASSFPLAGVGDTQYF	few	TRBV7-3	TRBJ2-3	TRBD2
TGTGCCAGCAGCCAAAGGGGGAAAGCGCTCAACACCGGGGAGCTGTTTTTT	CASSQRGKALNTGELFF	.	TRBV14	TRBJ2-2	.
TGTGCCAGCAGCTTGGGGAGCGCACTAGCAGATCCCAATGAGCAGTTCTTC	CASSLGSALADPNEQFF	.	TRBV5-6	TRBJ2-1	.
TGCGCCAGCAGCCCCTCTGGGGACAGCGGAGAAAAACTGTTTTTT	CASSPSGDSGEKLFF	once	TRBV5-1	TRBJ1-4	TRBD1
TGTGCCAGCAGAAGACTGGATTATAGCACAGATACGCAGTATTTT	CASRRLDYSTDTQYF	.	TRBV6-1	TRBJ2-3	.
TGTGCCAGCAGCCCCGACAGAGTCCAGCCCCAGCATTTT	CASSPDRVQPQHF	.	TRBV7-2	TRBJ1-5	.
TGCGCCAGCAGCTTATTAATGAACACCGGGGAGCTGTTTTTT	CASSLLMNTGELFF	.	TRBV5-1	TRBJ2-2	.
TGTGCCAGCAGTTATCGTGAACTTAATGAAAAACTGTTTTTT	CASSYRELNEKLFF	.	TRBV6-6	TRBJ1-4	.